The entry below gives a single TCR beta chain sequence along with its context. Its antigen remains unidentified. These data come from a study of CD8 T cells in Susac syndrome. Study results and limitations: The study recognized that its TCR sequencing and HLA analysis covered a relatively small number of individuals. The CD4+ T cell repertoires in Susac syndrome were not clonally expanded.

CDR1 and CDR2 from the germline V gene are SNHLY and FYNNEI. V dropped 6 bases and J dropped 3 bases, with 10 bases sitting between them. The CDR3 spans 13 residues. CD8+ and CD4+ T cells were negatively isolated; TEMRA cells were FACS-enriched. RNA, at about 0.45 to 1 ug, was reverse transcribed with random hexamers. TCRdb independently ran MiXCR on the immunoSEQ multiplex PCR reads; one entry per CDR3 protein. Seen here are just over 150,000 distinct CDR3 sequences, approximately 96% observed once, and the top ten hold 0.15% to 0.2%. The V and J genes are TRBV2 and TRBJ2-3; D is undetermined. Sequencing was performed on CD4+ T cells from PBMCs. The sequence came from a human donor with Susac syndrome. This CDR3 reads CASRSLVTDTQYF. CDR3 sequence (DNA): TGTGCCAGCAGGTCGCTAGTGACAGATACGCAGTATTTT.